The 23 T cell receptor beta chains below come from one sample, sequenced in a study of naive and memory T cell subsets. Two oligonucleotides, mixed equimolar, formed the beta constant-region primer covering TRBC1 and TRBC2. The ligated cDNA underwent four PCR rounds using SP2 and nested alpha and beta constant-region primers. TCRdb processed the UMI-ligation and nested PCR reads anew with MiXCR; each CDR3 protein has one entry. The sample holds 20,000 to 25,000 distinct CDR3 sequences; 7% to 10% are singletons and the top ten take approximately 22%. Sequencing was performed on central memory CD8+ T cells from blood. The receptors shown here come from a human donor in good health.

This clonotype was recorded at least ten times. The gene calls are TRBV6-5 and TRBJ2-7; a weak D match, TRBD1 (6 bases). Germline-derived CDR1 and CDR2 are MNHEY and SVGAGI. The ends were cut back, 0 bases at V and 2 bases at J, with 11 bases in the middle. The CDR3 loop spans 15 amino acids. CDR3 protein: CASSYSGQITYEQYF. CDR3 coding DNA: TGTGCCAGCAGTTACTCCGGACAGATTACCTACGAGCAGTACTTC.

This chain connects TRBV14 to TRBJ2-5; TRBD1 might be the D (5 bases). Trimming took 1 base from V and 2 from J, leaving 11 bases between them. Germline-derived CDR1 and CDR2 are SGHDN and FVKESK. The CDR3 spans 15 residues. In DNA form, the CDR3 reads TGTGCCAGCAGCCAAGGTCCAGGGCCTCAAGAGACCCAGTACTTC. This gives the protein CASSQGPGPQETQYF. Together with reference TRBV14 and TRBJ2-5, the CDR3 gives the full variable domain: EAGVTQFPSHSVIEKGQTVTLRCDPISGHDNLYWYRRVMGKEIKFLLHFVKESKQDESGMPNNRFLAERTGGTYSTLKVQPAELEDSGVYFCASSQGPGPQETQYFGPGTRLLVL.

Comment on this clonotype: One junction end does not reproduce the germline sequence, and a read error may be involved. The J gene is TRBJ2-1, the V gene TRBV4-1, with D tentatively TRBD2 (5 bases). Germline V gene lookup returns CDR1 MGHRA and CDR2 YSYEKL. The CDR3 has 18 residues. CDR3 in DNA: TGCGCCAGCAGTCAAGTCGAAACACTACTCCCAGAGCGGAATGAGCAGTTCTTC. Amino acids: CASSQVETLLPERNEQFF.

The V and J genes are TRBV12-3 or TRBV12-4 and TRBJ1-2, with a possible D match to TRBD1 (5 bases). The CDR3 is 17 amino acids. V lost 7 bases, J lost 4 bases, and 25 bases lay in between. CDR3 DNA sequence: TGTGCCAGCACCAGCGGGGGTGTGTCAGGGACGGGCTATGGCTACACCTTC. Its protein is CASTSGGVSGTGYGYTF.

This chain uses TRBV6-5 with TRBJ2-1; no reliable D call. Trimming stripped 9 bases from V and 0 bases from J, with 6 bases between. Germline CDR1 MNHEY, CDR2 SVGAGI. This CDR3 comprises 12 residues. The CDR3 DNA reads TGTGCCAGTCACAGCTCCTACAATGAGCAGTTCTTC. Its translation is CASHSSYNEQFF.

This clonotype was seen many times. CDR3 amino acids: CASSPGTSGENIQYF. The CDR3 DNA follows: TGTGCCAGCAGCCCTGGGACTAGCGGGGAAAACATTCAGTACTTC. The V gene is TRBV7-9, the J gene TRBJ2-4; 13 bases are shared with TRBD2. Germline V CDR1 and CDR2: SEHNR, FQNEAQ (reference sequence). This CDR3 is built from 15 residues. Trimming at V came to 5 bases and at J to 5 bases, leaving 3 bases not matched to a gene.

This clonotype was counted at least ten times. The chain joins TRBV6-5 to TRBJ2-5, with 15 bases aligning to TRBD2. V gave up 0 bases and J gave up 4 bases; unmatched junction bases: 0. CDR3 length: 16 amino acids. In germline, CDR1 is MNHEY, CDR2 SVGAGI. As DNA, the CDR3 is TGTGCCAGCAGTTACTCGGGACTAGCGGGAGGAGAGACCCAGTACTTC. It translates to CASSYSGLAGGETQYF.

The chain combines TRBV4-1 with TRBJ1-1; 7 nucleotides match TRBD1. Germline lookup yields CDR1 MGHRA and CDR2 YSYEKL. CDR3 length equals 13 residues. V gave up 1 base and J gave up 12 bases; unmatched junction bases: 8. The CDR3 nucleotides read TGCGCCAGCAGCCAAGCGGAGACAGGGAAACCTTTCTTT. Residues: CASSQAETGKPFF.

The V call is TRBV29-1, the J call TRBJ2-3; 7 nucleotides align to TRBD1. Germline CDR1 is SQVTM and CDR2 is ANQGSEA. Trimming took 2 bases from V and 2 from J; bases not matched to a gene: 16. The CDR3 sequence is 18 residues long. In DNA form, the CDR3 reads TGCAGCGTTGAACCCGTTTTGTCAGGGGGACAAATCACAGATACGCAGTATTTT. Protein: CSVEPVLSGGQITDTQYF.

This clonotype was recorded a few times. The chain recombines TRBV29-1 with TRBJ1-2; TRBD1 might be the D (5 bases). The V and J ends lost 2 bases and 5 bases respectively, with 21 bases between them. Germline CDR1 SQVTM, CDR2 ANQGSEA. The CDR3 consists of 16 residues. CDR3: CSVESWRQGIYYGYTF. The CDR3 DNA follows: TGCAGCGTTGAAAGTTGGCGGCAGGGCATTTATTATGGCTACACCTTC.

This clonotype was seen ten or more times. V is TRBV6-4 and J is TRBJ2-3; the match to TRBD2 covers 10 bases. CDR1 and CDR2 from the germline V gene are MRHNA and SNTAGT. After removal of 0 bases from V and 0 bases from J, the junction contained 0 bases not matched to a gene. This CDR3 is built from 16 residues. CDR3 region: CASSDSTSGSTDTQYF. As DNA, the CDR3 is TGTGCCAGCAGTGACTCGACTAGCGGGAGCACAGATACGCAGTATTTT.

The sample holds many counts of this clonotype. The chain carries TRBV29-1 and TRBJ2-1; 12 bases are shared with TRBD2. The CDR3 runs to 21 residues. Looked up from germline, CDR1 is SQVTM and CDR2 is ANQGSEA. V was clipped by 0 bases and J by 4 bases; unmatched bases: 19. CDR3 amino acids: CSVEDPPGLAGGRGPYNEQFF. Written as DNA, the CDR3 is TGCAGCGTTGAAGATCCTCCCGGTCTAGCGGGAGGGCGGGGGCCATACAATGAGCAGTTCTTC.

This clonotype has only a few counts. This chain links TRBV6-5 with TRBJ2-7; D is undetermined. The V and J ends lost 0 bases and 0 bases respectively, with 12 bases between them. This CDR3 has 16 residues. Germline CDR1 reads MNHEY; CDR2 reads SVGAGI. In DNA, the CDR3 is TGTGCCAGCAGTTACTCGGGTGTAAGGAGCTCCTACGAGCAGTACTTC. Residues: CASSYSGVRSSYEQYF.

In its sample, this clonotype was seen many times. The chain recombines TRBV7-8 with TRBJ2-2; no firm D call. V lost 1 base, J lost 3 bases, and 9 bases lay in between. The germline gives CDR1 SGHVS, CDR2 FQNEAQ. The CDR3 extends over 15 amino acids. The CDR3 nucleotides read TGTGCCAGCAGCTTAGAGAACGGATACACCGGGGAGCTGTTTTTT. As protein: CASSLENGYTGELFF.

In this sample, this clonotype turned up many times. The rearrangement joins TRBV4-3 to TRBJ2-1, with 8 positions matching TRBD1. The CDR3 runs 15 residues. Trimming removed 0 bases from V and 4 bases from J; junction bases left unmatched: 2. Germline assignment: CDR1 LGHNA and CDR2 YSLEER. The CDR3 reads CASSQDQGAYNEQFF. In DNA form, the CDR3 reads TGCGCCAGCAGCCAAGATCAGGGGGCTTACAATGAGCAGTTCTTC.

The rearrangement joins TRBV12-3 or TRBV12-4 to TRBJ2-7; TRBD2 matches at 7 bases. Trimming took 2 bases from V and 0 from J; bases not matched to a gene: 4. The CDR3 spans 15 residues. The DNA of the CDR3 is TGTGCCAGCAGTTTAAGCGGGACCGACTCCTACGAGCAGTACTTC. Amino acid sequence: CASSLSGTDSYEQYF.

This clonotype is medium-sized (0.01 to 0.1%). The chain carries TRBV5-5 and TRBJ2-1; 7 bases map to TRBD2. The germline CDR1 and CDR2 sequences are SGHKS and YYEKEE (reference sequence). The CDR3 loop spans 14 amino acids. V was clipped by 0 bases and J by 5 bases; unmatched bases: 2. The DNA for the CDR3 is TGTGCCAGCAGCTTGGGGCTAGCGGACAATGAGCAGTTCTTC. This gives the protein CASSLGLADNEQFF.

This clonotype is judged medium-sized (0.01 to 0.1%). This rearrangement joins TRBV15 to TRBJ2-7; TRBD2 is a possible D gene (7 bases). V was shortened by 0 bases and J by 5 bases, with 14 bases between the two germline ends. CDR1 and CDR2 (germline): LNHNV, YYDKDF (reference sequence). CDR3 length: 15 amino acids. This chain's CDR3 is CATSRDRGGADEQYF. As DNA, the CDR3 is TGTGCCACCAGCAGAGATCGAGGGGGGGCCGACGAGCAGTACTTC.

Many counts were recorded for this clonotype. V gene TRBV15 combines with J gene TRBJ2-1; no clear D. The germline V and J ends were trimmed by 6 bases and 4 bases, with 7 bases remaining between them. This CDR3 is 12 amino acids long. Germline lookup yields CDR1 LNHNV and CDR2 YYDKDF (reference sequence). In DNA form, the CDR3 reads TGTGCCACCAGTAAAGCTTACAATGAGCAGTTCTTC. It is translated as CATSKAYNEQFF.

This clonotype was counted a few times. The rearrangement uses TRBV20-1 and TRBJ2-1; 13 bases are shared with TRBD2. Germline CDR1 DFQATT, CDR2 SNEGSKA (reference sequence). This CDR3 spans 16 amino acids. V trimming: 0 bases; J trimming: 10 bases; junction bases outside the gene matches: 9. The CDR3: CSARDRTSGRLNEQFF. The CDR3 bases are TGCAGTGCTAGAGATCGGACTAGCGGGAGACTTAACGAGCAGTTCTTC.

There are a few counts of this clonotype. The chain employs TRBV29-1 and TRBJ2-4, with TRBD1 identical over 8 bases. The CDR3 length is 12 residues. With 7 bases clipped from V and 3 bases from J, the junction kept 2 bases outside the gene matches. Germline assignment: CDR1 SQVTM and CDR2 ANQGSEA. The CDR3: CSAGQGKNIQYF. CDR3 bases: TGCAGCGCTGGACAGGGCAAAAACATTCAGTACTTC.

This clonotype was seen more than once but under ten times. The chain carries TRBV20-1 and TRBJ1-6, with 10 bases aligning to TRBD1. Germline CDR1 reads DFQATT; CDR2 reads SNEGSKA (reference sequence). J gave up 9 bases and V 7 bases, and 9 bases lay outside the gene matches. CDR3 length: 14 residues. Here the CDR3 reads CSVGAGTGASPLHF. CDR3 coding DNA: TGCAGTGTTGGCGCCGGGACAGGGGCTTCACCCCTCCACTTT.

This clonotype occurred a few times. The chain employs TRBV6-4 and TRBJ1-4; D is unresolved. The CDR3 covers 15 residues. Germline lookup yields CDR1 MRHNA and CDR2 SNTAGT. V lost 3 bases, J lost 7 bases, and 15 bases lay in between. The CDR3 loop reads CASSEVPGQAEKLFF. As DNA, the CDR3 is TGTGCCAGCAGTGAAGTCCCGGGTCAGGCTGAAAAACTGTTTTTT.